This T cell receptor beta chain was observed in a study of cytomegalovirus exposure and HLA in healthy donors. Overall study context: A prior analysis found some 110 million unique TCR beta sequences from 150 million to 200 million T cells. An early data release held 79 million or so unique TCRs from HLA-typed donors.

Turning to this clone: Antigen: not known.

Regarding donors, all were healthy bone marrow donors. A multiplex PCR was run with 60 Vbeta primers and 13 Jbeta primers. Method: immunoSEQ multiplex PCR; TCRdb's copy keeps in-frame clones and lacks some. The data show roughly 56,000 clones, with around 80% seen just once and 2% to 3% held by the top ten. The germline CDR1 and CDR2 sequences are PRHDT and FYEKMQ (reference sequence). This CDR3 has 12 residues. V lost 5 bases, J lost 8 bases, and 4 bases stayed unmatched. Findings and limits, study-wide: Within the data, a cluster of highly shared sequence variants was likely a sequencing artifact.

Sequencing was carried out using PBMCs. The rearrangement links TRBV13 to TRBJ1-1; 8 bases line up with TRBD1. The TCR was taken from a boy between 10 and 17 years old in good health and CMV-seropositive. The CDR3, as DNA: TGTGCCAGCAGCCGGACAGGGACCGAAGCTTTCTTT. Protein product: CASSRTGTEAFF.